The source of this T cell receptor (beta chain) is a study of T cells after somatic rescue of genetic block. Here immunoSEQ multiplex PCR was the method, and the copy in TCRdb shows in-frame clones only, minus some. The profile shows around 67,000 clones, roughly 90% of them singletons. V shed 1 base and J 1 base; nucleotides not matched to a gene: 4. This CDR3 is built from 16 residues. The germline CDR1 and CDR2 sequences are LNHNV and YYDKDF (reference sequence). This chain connects TRBV15 to TRBJ2-3; 8 positions match TRBD1. The sequenced sample consisted of peripheral blood mononuclear cells (PBMCs). This receptor was taken from a man aged 25-45 years. The CDR3 sequence: CATSRGPGQGTDTQYF. CDR3 nucleotide sequence: TGTGCCACCAGCAGAGGCCCGGGACAGGGCACAGATACGCAGTATTTT.